The sequence of this T cell receptor beta chain was determined in a study of monozygotic twins with inflammatory bowel disease. TCRdb reprocessed the 5' RACE reads and stores each CDR3 protein as one record, lacking DNA. The record lists around 370,000 distinct CDR3 sequences, of which the ten most abundant hold 2.5% to 3%. The material sequenced was blood. The TCR was taken from a human donor with ulcerative colitis or Crohn's disease, or a healthy co-twin of an affected twin (not recorded which).

The CDR3 reads CASSLLRGASYNEQFF. The V call is TRBV5-5, the J call TRBJ2-1; TCRdb's assignment of TRBD1 cannot be checked, as there is no DNA. This CDR3 has 16 residues. The germline gives CDR1 SGHKS, CDR2 YYEKEE (reference sequence).